Listed below are T cell receptor beta chains from one sample, sequenced in a study of beta chain features in type 1 diabetes. Data came from immunoSEQ multiplex PCR; TCRdb stores just in-frame clones and leaves some out. The data contain under 300,000 clones, roughly 8% of them singletons. Sequenced sample: central memory CD4+ T cells from blood. The receptors were sampled from a woman aged 18 to 35 in good health. CDR3s include the opening cysteine and the closing phenylalanine or tryptophan. Each record gives: V gene, clone size, J gene, D gene, CDR3 DNA, CDR3 protein. The D gene is left open where the match is weak. Clone sizes are given selectively: once, few, many, or a class where the clone is expanded.

V gene: TRBV18
clone size: -
J gene: TRBJ1-5
D gene: -
CDR3 DNA: TGTGCCAGCTCACCACGGAGTCAGGGCAATCAGCCCCAGCATTTT
CDR3 protein: CASSPRSQGNQPQHF

V gene: TRBV18
clone size: -
J gene: TRBJ2-1
D gene: -
CDR3 DNA: TGTGCCAGCTCCCCCGGCTACAATGAGCAGTTCTTC
CDR3 protein: CASSPGYNEQFF

V gene: TRBV14
clone size: -
J gene: TRBJ1-3
D gene: -
CDR3 DNA: TGTGCCAGCAGCCAGGGTCTCGGAAACACCATATATTTT
CDR3 protein: CASSQGLGNTIYF

V gene: TRBV2
clone size: few
J gene: TRBJ2-3
D gene: -
CDR3 DNA: TGTGCCACTGGGAGGGGGCGGAGCACAGATACGCAGTATTTT
CDR3 protein: CATGRGRSTDTQYF

V gene: TRBV21-1
clone size: many
J gene: TRBJ2-1
D gene: -
CDR3 DNA: TGTGCCAGCAGCACCCGGACCATCAATGAGCAGTTCTTC
CDR3 protein: CASSTRTINEQFF

V gene: TRBV7-2
clone size: -
J gene: TRBJ2-1
D gene: TRBD2
CDR3 DNA: TGTGCCAGCAGCTTAACCGGGAGGCCCTATCCCTACAATGAGCAGTTCTTC
CDR3 protein: CASSLTGRPYPYNEQFF

V gene: TRBV18
clone size: -
J gene: TRBJ2-7
D gene: -
CDR3 DNA: TGTGCCAGCTCACCGGGGGCGGACGAGCAGTACTTC
CDR3 protein: CASSPGADEQYF

V gene: TRBV2
clone size: -
J gene: TRBJ2-1
D gene: TRBD2
CDR3 DNA: TGTGCCAGCACCCAGGGACTAGCGCGGTCCATTGAGCAGTTCTTC
CDR3 protein: CASTQGLARSIEQFF

V gene: TRBV9
clone size: few
J gene: TRBJ2-3
D gene: -
CDR3 DNA: TGTGCCAGCAGCGTAGAACCCCAGGTGGATACGCAGTATTTT
CDR3 protein: CASSVEPQVDTQYF

V gene: TRBV7-3
clone size: -
J gene: TRBJ2-5
D gene: -
CDR3 DNA: TGTGCCAGCAGCGCATACATCGGAGAGACCCAGTACTTC
CDR3 protein: CASSAYIGETQYF

V gene: TRBV6-6
clone size: -
J gene: TRBJ2-3
D gene: -
CDR3 DNA: TGTGCCAGCAGTTACGACCCGGGACGCCATACGCAGTATTTT
CDR3 protein: CASSYDPGRHTQYF

V gene: TRBV4-3
clone size: few
J gene: TRBJ2-2
D gene: -
CDR3 DNA: TGCGCCAGCACCCAACTCGACACCGGGGAGCTGTTTTTT
CDR3 protein: CASTQLDTGELFF

V gene: TRBV6-5
clone size: -
J gene: TRBJ1-5
D gene: -
CDR3 DNA: TGTGCCAGCAGTTACAACGGGGTACAGCCCCAGCATTTT
CDR3 protein: CASSYNGVQPQHF

V gene: TRBV27
clone size: -
J gene: TRBJ2-5
D gene: -
CDR3 DNA: TGTGCCAGCAGCCGTAAGGGGGAAGAGACCCAGTACTTC
CDR3 protein: CASSRKGEETQYF

V gene: TRBV4-3
clone size: many
J gene: TRBJ2-3
D gene: -
CDR3 DNA: TGCGCCAGCACAATCTCGGGGGCTGGAGGAGATACGCAGTATTTT
CDR3 protein: CASTISGAGGDTQYF

V gene: TRBV7-9
clone size: few
J gene: TRBJ1-2
D gene: TRBD1
CDR3 DNA: TGTGCCAGCAGCTTCGCGGGACAGGGTGTTCGGGCCTTC
CDR3 protein: CASSFAGQGVRAF

V gene: TRBV30
clone size: -
J gene: TRBJ2-3
D gene: TRBD2
CDR3 DNA: TGTGCCAGCAGCTTGTCCGGGACTAGCGGGGGGCCAGATACGCAGTATTTT
CDR3 protein: CASSLSGTSGGPDTQYF

V gene: TRBV5-4
clone size: few
J gene: TRBJ1-4
D gene: TRBD1
CDR3 DNA: TGTGCCAGCAGCCCCCGGACAGGGGGTAACGAAAAACTGTTTTTT
CDR3 protein: CASSPRTGGNEKLFF

V gene: TRBV20-1
clone size: -
J gene: TRBJ1-4
D gene: TRBD1
CDR3 DNA: TGCAGTGCTACAGGGGGCGAAAAACTGTTTTTT
CDR3 protein: CSATGGEKLFF

V gene: TRBV7-2
clone size: few
J gene: TRBJ2-1
D gene: -
CDR3 DNA: TGTGCCAGCAGCCTTGGGCCGAACTACAATGAGCAGTTCTTC
CDR3 protein: CASSLGPNYNEQFF

V gene: TRBV5-1
clone size: many
J gene: TRBJ2-1
D gene: -
CDR3 DNA: TGCGCCAGCAGCCTGACCCCCCAGAGCTCCTACAATGAGCAGTTCTTC
CDR3 protein: CASSLTPQSSYNEQFF

V gene: TRBV7-6
clone size: few
J gene: TRBJ2-5
D gene: TRBD1
CDR3 DNA: TGTGCCAGCAGCCCCGGGGACAGAGAACAAGAGACCCAGTACTTC
CDR3 protein: CASSPGDREQETQYF

V gene: TRBV6-6
clone size: few
J gene: TRBJ2-3
D gene: TRBD1
CDR3 DNA: TGTGCCAGCAGGCCTACCGGGACAGGACCAGATACGCAGTATTTT
CDR3 protein: CASRPTGTGPDTQYF

V gene: TRBV27
clone size: -
J gene: TRBJ2-2
D gene: TRBD1
CDR3 DNA: TGTGCCAGCAGTTTCCGGGACAGACGAGTGGCCGGGGAGCTGTTTTTT
CDR3 protein: CASSFRDRRVAGELFF

V gene: TRBV6-5
clone size: -
J gene: TRBJ2-7
D gene: -
CDR3 DNA: TGTGCCAGCAGAGGCGTAGGGTTCGAGCAGTACTTC
CDR3 protein: CASRGVGFEQYF

V gene: TRBV2
clone size: few
J gene: TRBJ2-5
D gene: TRBD2
CDR3 DNA: TGTGCCAGCAGCCGAGGACTAGCGGGGGGATCGGAGACCCAGTACTTC
CDR3 protein: CASSRGLAGGSETQYF

V gene: TRBV4-3
clone size: -
J gene: TRBJ2-3
D gene: -
CDR3 DNA: TGCGCCAGCAGCCAAAATCCTTGGGCCGCGGTCAGCACAGATACGCAGTATTTT
CDR3 protein: CASSQNPWAAVSTDTQYF

V gene: TRBV6-5
clone size: -
J gene: TRBJ2-1
D gene: -
CDR3 DNA: TGTGCCAGCAGAGACCGGGATGAGCAGTTCTTC
CDR3 protein: CASRDRDEQFF

V gene: TRBV2
clone size: few
J gene: TRBJ2-1
D gene: TRBD2
CDR3 DNA: TGTGCCAGCAGGCCGCCGGGACTAGGTGTGGGTGAGCAGTTCTTC
CDR3 protein: CASRPPGLGVGEQFF

V gene: TRBV15
clone size: -
J gene: TRBJ2-6
D gene: TRBD1
CDR3 DNA: TGTGCCACCAGCAGAGCCAGTGGACAGGGTACGCGCTCTGGGGCCAACGTCCTGACTTTC
CDR3 protein: CATSRASGQGTRSGANVLTF

V gene: TRBV5-6
clone size: few
J gene: TRBJ2-3
D gene: TRBD2
CDR3 DNA: TGTGCCAGCAGCTTGTTGGGAGGACTAGCAAAATCCGATACGCAGTATTTT
CDR3 protein: CASSLLGGLAKSDTQYF

V gene: TRBV7-9
clone size: -
J gene: TRBJ1-6
D gene: TRBD1
CDR3 DNA: TGTGCCAGCAGCTTCGACAGGGCAGGTTCACCCCTCCACTTT
CDR3 protein: CASSFDRAGSPLHF

V gene: TRBV30
clone size: -
J gene: TRBJ2-7
D gene: TRBD1
CDR3 DNA: TGTGCCTGCTCGACAGGGAACCCCTACGAGCAGTACTTC
CDR3 protein: CACSTGNPYEQYF

V gene: TRBV15
clone size: few
J gene: TRBJ2-6
D gene: TRBD1
CDR3 DNA: TGTGCCACCAGCAGAGTCCAGGGGGCTGGGGCCAACGTCCTGACTTTC
CDR3 protein: CATSRVQGAGANVLTF

V gene: TRBV7-2
clone size: -
J gene: TRBJ1-5
D gene: -
CDR3 DNA: TGTGCCAGCAGCCCTGAAGTGAATCAGCCCCAGCATTTT
CDR3 protein: CASSPEVNQPQHF

V gene: TRBV7-2
clone size: few
J gene: TRBJ2-7
D gene: TRBD2
CDR3 DNA: TGTGCCAGCAGCCGGACTAGCGGGAGGGCTCACGAGCAGTACTTC
CDR3 protein: CASSRTSGRAHEQYF

V gene: TRBV6-5
clone size: few
J gene: TRBJ2-1
D gene: TRBD2
CDR3 DNA: TGTGCCAGCAGGACTAGCGGGATGACCGGTGAGCAGTTCTTC
CDR3 protein: CASRTSGMTGEQFF

V gene: TRBV5-8
clone size: many
J gene: TRBJ2-1
D gene: -
CDR3 DNA: TGTGCCAGCAGTCACGGGGCGGGATCTCGGTTCTTC
CDR3 protein: CASSHGAGSRFF

V gene: TRBV27
clone size: -
J gene: TRBJ1-2
D gene: -
CDR3 DNA: TGTGCCAGCAGTACCGCGGGGGGAGCTAACTATGGCTACACCTTC
CDR3 protein: CASSTAGGANYGYTF

V gene: TRBV29-1
clone size: -
J gene: TRBJ2-3
D gene: -
CDR3 DNA: TGCAGCGTTGAATTAACAGGGATGTCCACAGATACGCAGTATTTT
CDR3 protein: CSVELTGMSTDTQYF

V gene: TRBV4-1
clone size: many
J gene: TRBJ2-7
D gene: TRBD1
CDR3 DNA: TGCGCCAGCAGCCAACCAGACAGGGGCGACGAGCAGTACTTC
CDR3 protein: CASSQPDRGDEQYF

V gene: TRBV5-8
clone size: -
J gene: TRBJ2-5
D gene: -
CDR3 DNA: TGTGCCAGCAGCCCGAGCGGGACCCAGTACTTC
CDR3 protein: CASSPSGTQYF